One and the same sample provided the 9 T cell receptor beta chains below, sequenced in a study of T cells in Graves' hyperthyroidism and ophthalmopathy. There were TCR beta CDR3 regions amplified from RNA transcripts. When the TCR CDR3 underwent first-round RT-PCR, the HTBI primer set was used. One entry per CDR3 protein results from TCRdb running MiXCR on the multiplex PCR reads. The table shows 340,000 or so distinct CDR3 sequences, with roughly 23% occurring only once. Sequenced sample: blood. The receptors were sampled from a woman between 50 and 59 years old with Graves' hyperthyroidism.

This clonotype has a count of ten or more. The chain combines TRBV3-1 with TRBJ1-4, with D hard to call. V was trimmed by 0 bases and J by 10 bases, leaving 12 bases between them. The CDR3 spans 14 residues. The germline V gene encodes CDR1 LGHDT and CDR2 YNNKEL (reference sequence). CDR3 nucleotide sequence: TGTGCCAGCAGCCAAGACCCAGGCTACGGAAAACTGTTTTTT. Its protein product is CASSQDPGYGKLFF. Using reference TRBV3-1 and TRBJ1-4 for the parts outside the CDR3, the full variable domain is DTAVSQTPKYLVTQMGNDKSIKCEQNLGHDTMYWYKQDSKKFLKIMFSYNNKELIINETVPNRFSPKSPDKAHLNLHINSLELGDSAVYFCASSQDPGYGKLFFGSGTQLSVL.

This clonotype appeared many times. The chain couples TRBV12-3 or TRBV12-4 to TRBJ1-6; 8 positions agree with TRBD1. The CDR3 has 17 amino acids. Germline trimming cut 4 bases from V and 0 bases from J; bases unmatched to any gene: 5. As DNA, the CDR3 is TGTGCCAGCAGTTCCTGGACAGGGAGCTCCTATAATTCACCCCTCCACTTT. Protein product: CASSSWTGSSYNSPLHF.

This clonotype was seen only a few times. V and J are TRBV5-1 and TRBJ2-1; 7 nucleotides agree with TRBD1. This CDR3 has 15 residues. Germline loops: CDR1 SGHRS, CDR2 YFSETQ. The V and J ends lost 5 bases and 4 bases, in that order; junction bases with no gene match: 9. The CDR3 DNA reads as TGCGCCAGCAGGGACCGGGGACAGACATACAATGAGCAGTTCTTC. Translated: CASRDRGQTYNEQFF.

The chain joins TRBV10-1 to TRBJ1-5; 8 positions agree with TRBD1. J was trimmed by 7 bases and V by 5 bases; bases with no gene match: 7. Germline CDR1 WNHNN, CDR2 SYGVQD (reference sequence). The CDR3 is 14 residues long. The CDR3 spells CASSSGGAGQPQHF. The CDR3 bases are TGCGCCAGCAGTTCAGGGGGCGCTGGGCAGCCCCAGCATTTT.

This clonotype was seen many times. The genes are TRBV6-1 and TRBJ1-5, with D unclear. The CDR3 loop spans 14 amino acids. V was shortened by 7 bases and J by 3 bases, with 13 bases between the two germline ends. The germline V gene has CDR1 MNHNS and CDR2 SASEGT. CDR3 DNA: TGTGCCAGCAAACTCGGACCGAACAATCAGCCCCAGCATTTT. Translating it yields CASKLGPNNQPQHF.

This clonotype was seen at least ten times. V gene TRBV11-3 combines with J gene TRBJ2-7, with TRBD2 matching over 11 bases. CDR1 is SGHNT, CDR2 YENEEA, per germline. This CDR3 has 15 amino acids. Trimming removed 5 bases from V and 3 bases from J; junction bases left unmatched: 6. The CDR3 region has the DNA TGTGCCAGCAGCCTAGGACTAGCGGGCGACTACGAGCAGTACTTC. It translates to CASSLGLAGDYEQYF.

This clonotype has just a few counts. One end of the junction is discordant with germline, which a read error may explain. The chain carries TRBV7-7 and TRBJ1-5; perhaps TRBD1 as D (5 bases). The germline V gene encodes CDR1 SSHAT and CDR2 FNYEAQ (reference sequence). CDR3 length equals 17 residues. CDR3: CASSLTPGLRRNQPQHF. CDR3 nucleotide sequence: TGTGCTAGCAGCTTAACACCGGGACTTCGCCGCAATCAGCCCCAGCATTTT.

The chain joins TRBV5-5 to TRBJ1-5; D perhaps matches TRBD1 (5 bases). This CDR3 spans 15 amino acids. The germline CDR1 and CDR2 sequences are SGHKS and YYEKEE (reference sequence). Trimming took 4 bases from V and 0 from J, leaving 11 bases between them. This CDR3 is CASSLGPISNQPQHF. The CDR3 coding sequence is TGTGCCAGCAGCCTGGGACCGATTAGCAATCAGCCCCAGCATTTT.

The chain recombines TRBV27 with TRBJ2-7; 7 bases agree with TRBD2. Germline V gene lookup returns CDR1 MNHEY and CDR2 SMNVEV (reference sequence). This CDR3 spans 15 amino acids. After removal of 2 bases from V and 4 bases from J, the junction contained 8 bases not matched to a gene. The CDR3 region is CASSLDGRPSYEQYF. The DNA of the CDR3 is TGTGCCAGCAGTTTAGACGGGAGGCCTTCTTACGAGCAGTACTTC.